Sequencing of this TCR beta chain was carried out in a study of early T cells in non-severe SARS-CoV-2 infection. In the study overall: Sequenced bulk RNA came from whole blood that was unsorted, and chains were unpaired. Study-wide points: Anti-spike CD8 responses were favored by VDJdb matching, which missed private and CD4 specificities.

The germline CDR1 and CDR2 sequences are KGHSH and LQKENI. Trimming stripped 6 bases from V and 0 bases from J, with 25 bases between. The CDR3 has 19 residues. In the library, individual cDNA molecules carried attached unique molecular identifiers. TCRdb re-called the 5' RACE reads with MiXCR, one entry per CDR3 protein. The sample has some 60,000 distinct CDR3 sequences, about 8.4% seen once; the top ten hold 3% to 4%. Worth noting for this clonotype: Its antigen is unidentified.

Sequencing was done on a sample of whole blood. The rearrangement uses TRBV18 and TRBJ2-3; the D call may be TRBD1 or TRBD2 (6 bases each). The clonotype originates from an adult who was a healthcare worker with PCR-confirmed SARS-CoV-2 infection or an uninfected control (not recorded which). CDR3 DNA: TGTGCCAGCTCCCCAATTGGACAGCTAACGGGGGCTAGCACAGATACGCAGTATTTT. Protein product: CASSPIGQLTGASTDTQYF.